This TCR beta chain was recovered during a study of T cells after posttransplantation cyclophosphamide (dated by TCRdb to the mid-2010s). Turning to the overall study: Using TRB sequencing, the study followed how the T cell repertoire reconstituted after myeloablative bone marrow transplantation in which posttransplantation cyclophosphamide served as GVHD prophylaxis. TRB sequencing was also done on up to 3 additional blood samples from 2 to 5.2 years after transplant in 3 patients, and on pretransplant blood from several patients. Blood from all 35 or so PTCy patients with 1-year posttransplant specimens was subjected to TRB sequencing. Antigen receptor sequencing was done on samples from some 34 PTCy-treated patients and from about 17 related bone marrow donors of those patients. Because TRA and TRB clonality correlated tightly in 9 samples, later TCR analyses were limited to TRB. Public TRB sequences were checked against a database of over 3,000 sequences associated with responses to pathogens, tumor antigens, self-antigens and alloantigens. General findings and caveats noted by the study authors: Across roughly 45 patients, recipient CMV seropositivity and CMV reactivation were highly associated with TRB clonality; PTCy diversity was similar to CNI/methotrexate controls. Donor-recipient similarity was low at 1-2 months but increased during the first year, and donor CD8+ memory clones often dominated later blood repertoires. The TRB repertoires of T cells infiltrating skin or GI tract showed only limited overlap with the TRB repertoires of T cells in blood.

The V end loses 7 bases and the J end loses 7 bases, and a stretch of 14 bases separates them. For CDR1 and CDR2, the germline V gene lists SGHAT and FQNNGV. The CDR3 goes from the cysteine to the phenylalanine over 12 residues. Only the CDR3 portion is preserved as DNA: 36 bases, with reading frame beginning at the first base. About this clone: Its antigen has not been determined. No much larger clonotype is one base removed from it; base qualities were not supplied.

The meaning of the sample's treatment or condition label: high-dose cyclophosphamide on days +3 and +4 as single-agent GVHD prophylaxis. Patients in the PTCy group got busulfan and fludarabine conditioning, a marrow graft from a related or unrelated donor, and cyclophosphamide on days +3 and +4. PTCy-treated patients were drawn from a prospective multi-institutional clinical trial. Mononuclear cells from peripheral blood and bone marrow were separated by Ficoll-Hypaque density centrifugation and then cryopreserved. FACS on a FACSAria II was used to sort CD4+ and CD8+ T cells, including the naive and memory subsets. TRB sequencing was run on genomic DNA with either the immunoSEQ assay at survey resolution or the hsTCRB kit. The study's processing was this. The immunoSEQ software was used for initial read processing, and the LymphoSeq R package was used for repertoire analyses. For each TRB dataset, clonality was calculated as 1 minus normalized Shannon entropy, and the Gini coefficient was computed as well. Phenotypes of unsorted samples were inferred by mapping TRB sequences from sorted subsets of the recipient or donor onto the same recipient's unsorted samples. Imported from immuneACCESS, the table was reduced by TCRdb to in-frame sequences with V and J called. These copies leave out some clones; in studies compared against another copy, an unresolved V gene accounts for under half, and the cause of the remainder is not known. The V and J calls and clone size are taken from that table; D and trimming were inferred from the DNA. The sample table holds over 7,000 clones, of which 82% were seen once. The ten largest clones add up to 15% to 20% of the sample.

Sequencing was performed on CD4+ T cells sorted from blood, taken more than 1,000 days after allogeneic stem cell transplant with posttransplant cyclophosphamide. The sequence is built from TRBV11-2 and TRBJ2-7, and TRBD2 may be the D gene, going by 7 matching bases. This receptor was taken from a female patient in her thirties or forties who received an allogeneic stem cell transplant from a related donor, was CMV-positive, and had no GVHD. Some T cells may originate with the graft donor following a transplant. The nucleotide sequence is TGTGCCAGCACCTGGGGGGGCGAAGAGCAGTACTTC. It is translated as CASTWGGEEQYF.